The rows below give T cell receptor beta chains drawn from one sample of a study of PD-1 blockade in classical Hodgkin lymphoma. The data were produced by immunoSEQ multiplex PCR, yet TCRdb's version contains in-frame clones alone and is incomplete. The repertoire holds approximately 25,000 clones, with about 90% as singletons. Material: CD4+ T cells from blood. The receptors shown here come from a human donor with classical Hodgkin lymphoma. The conserved cysteine and the conserved F or W are not part of the CDR3 here. The order of the fields is V gene, CDR3 protein.

>TRBV10-3
AISESRQGEQY
>TRBV7-9
ASSPGLAGGPTDTQY
>TRBV7-3
ASSSGLAGASGETQY
>TRBV11-2
ASSSPRSLGSPFGEQY
>TRBV29-1
SVEFGRGTEAF
>TRBV9
ASSVGDRGSQPQH
>TRBV12-2
ASRSRTGREGSPLH
>TRBV28
ASHTGQGAGELF
>TRBV10-1
ATSTDANTGELF
>TRBV10-3
ASRGSEQF
>TRBV18
ASSPVAGSYNEQF
>TRBV11-2
ASSFPGFGGTQY
>TRBV7-2
ASSLDRTGELF
>TRBV27
ASSLRGSTEAF
>TRBV4-1
ASSQVVHLVGTNTEAF
>TRBV5-6
ASSHQGSGGNQPQH
>TRBV10-3
AIGGSGNPYEQY
>TRBV9
ASSFTDSNTEAF
>TRBV29-1
SVEDERDHEQY
>TRBV7-9
ASSLGLAGGRDEQF
>TRBV4-3
ASSRARTGNEQF
>TRBV30
ACNNGTGSHEQY
>TRBV7-2
ASKRGTGDYEQY
>TRBV28
ASSLLRVMGYT
>TRBV7-3
ASSLSPSYEQY
>TRBV5-4
ASSLDREVSTDTQY
>TRBV6-5
ASSYSTGVPTDTQY
>TRBV12-5
ASGYYYPRTSGDGNEQF
>TRBV9
ASSVTSGGSQETQY
>TRBV9
ASSITGNTEAF
>TRBV7-2
ASSRTSGGNSPLH
>TRBV18
ASSPPGTGGMTGELF
>TRBV28
ASNLAYLRVPLGKNTEAF
>TRBV9
ASSSQGLAGATQY
>TRBV5-6
ASSSSGVGEQY
>TRBV29-1
SVQGSPGELF
>TRBV18
ASSPGTGLQEKLF
>TRBV7-9
ASSPPVAGSLNYGYT
>TRBV7-9
ASSPYGAGNTIY
>TRBV5-1
ASSSGPSRQSYGYT
>TRBV27
ASSRGVQLGNYGYT
>TRBV29-1
SVGYTPYEQY
>TRBV18
ASSPTGETDTGELF
>TRBV6-4
ASVCGRWANSPLH
>TRBV19
ASSSRDRKSEQY
>TRBV2
ASSETGMYTEAF